This T cell receptor beta chain emerged from a study of T cell clonality in common variable immunodeficiency. Generated by immunoSEQ multiplex PCR, the TCRdb table keeps only in-frame clones and is missing some. Singletons are absent from the sample, which has roughly 42,000 clones. As concerns this clone: What it recognizes is unknown. Coverage ceases 3 residues before the CDR3 finishes, and the germline J gene fills in the end.

Most patients and controls had Caucasian heritage. Germline values: CDR1 SNHLY, CDR2 FYNNEI. Trimming removed 5 bases at V and 5 bases at J, with 10 bases between. The CDR3 covers 13 residues. General observations from the study: In common variable immunodeficiency, TCR beta chains reportedly carried fewer deletions and N-nucleotide insertions.

This clonotype originated in a human donor with common variable immunodeficiency. Sequencing used peripheral blood mononuclear cells. The chain joins TRBV2 to TRBJ1-5; TRBD1 is a possible D gene (6 bases). The CDR3 loop is CASSRRGDQPQHF. The sequenced part of the CDR3 DNA is TGTGCCAGCAGTCGCAGGGGAGATCAGCCC. The variable domain in full, with the rest retrieved from reference TRBV2 and TRBJ1-5, is EPEVTQTPSHQVTQMGQEVILRCVPISNHLYFYWYRQILGQKVEFLVSFYNNEISEKSEIFDDQFSVERPDGSNFTLKIRSTKLEDSAMYFCASSRRGDQPQHFGDGTRLSIL.